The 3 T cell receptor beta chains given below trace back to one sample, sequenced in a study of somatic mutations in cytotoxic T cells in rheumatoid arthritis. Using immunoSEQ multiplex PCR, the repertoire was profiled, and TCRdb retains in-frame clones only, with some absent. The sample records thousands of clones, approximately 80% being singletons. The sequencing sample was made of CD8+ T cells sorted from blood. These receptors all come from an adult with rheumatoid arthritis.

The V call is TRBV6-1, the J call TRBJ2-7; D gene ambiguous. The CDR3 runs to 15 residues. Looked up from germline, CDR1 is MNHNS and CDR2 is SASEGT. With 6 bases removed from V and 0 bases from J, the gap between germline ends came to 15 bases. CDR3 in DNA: TGTGCCAGCAGCACGGCACACAGAGACTCCTACGAGCAGTACTTC. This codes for CASSTAHRDSYEQYF.

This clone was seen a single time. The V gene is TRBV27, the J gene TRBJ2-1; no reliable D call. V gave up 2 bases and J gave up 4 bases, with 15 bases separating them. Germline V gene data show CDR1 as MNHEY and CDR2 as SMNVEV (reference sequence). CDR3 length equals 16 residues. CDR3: CASSLEQPTVYNEQFF. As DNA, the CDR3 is TGTGCCAGCAGTTTAGAACAGCCCACGGTATACAATGAGCAGTTCTTC.

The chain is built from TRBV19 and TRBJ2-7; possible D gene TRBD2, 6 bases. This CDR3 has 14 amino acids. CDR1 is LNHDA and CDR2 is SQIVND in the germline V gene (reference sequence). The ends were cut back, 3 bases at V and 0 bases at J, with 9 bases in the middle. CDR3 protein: CASSITGGSYEQYF. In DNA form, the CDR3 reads TGTGCCAGTAGTATCACCGGGGGCTCCTACGAGCAGTACTTC.